These T cell receptor beta chains were read from a single sample in a study of T cells in localized non-small cell lung cancer. Generated by immunoSEQ multiplex PCR, the TCRdb table keeps only in-frame clones and is missing some. This sample has approximately 7,200 clones; 87% occur once, and the top ten carry under 30%. Sample: peripheral blood, taken before any cancer treatment. These receptors all stem from a male donor older than 55 with stage III lung adenocarcinoma. Each CDR3 is given with its conserved first and last residue. D genes are given only for firm matches. Size tells how often a clone was seen (once, few, many) or the class of an expanded clone, and some rows leave it out.

v_gene	abundance	d_gene	j_gene	CDR3nt	CDR3aa
TRBV9	.	.	TRBJ2-3	TGTGCCAGCAGGGGAGTTGGAGGACACCGCACAGATACGCAGTATTTT	CASRGVGGHRTDTQYF
TRBV18	.	.	TRBJ1-1	TGTGCCAGCTCACCTTACGGGCAGCACACTGAAGCTTTCTTT	CASSPYGQHTEAFF
TRBV2	.	TRBD1	TRBJ2-3	TGTGCCAGCAGTGAAAACAGGGGGCAGGGGACAGATACGCAGTATTTT	CASSENRGQGTDTQYF
TRBV7-3	.	.	TRBJ1-1	TGTGCCAGCAGCTTAACGGGTATGACTGAAGCTTTCTTT	CASSLTGMTEAFF
TRBV25-1	.	.	TRBJ1-1	TGTGCCAGCAGTCGCGTCGGGGGCAAGAACACTGAAGCTTTCTTT	CASSRVGGKNTEAFF
TRBV14	.	TRBD1	TRBJ1-2	TGTGCCAGCAGCCACCCCAACCCGGGACAGGGTTCCTATGGCTACACCTTC	CASSHPNPGQGSYGYTF
TRBV30	.	.	TRBJ1-2	TGTGCCTGGAACGACGAGGCGGTCGATGGCTACACCTTC	CAWNDEAVDGYTF
TRBV4-2	.	TRBD2	TRBJ2-1	TGTGCCAGCAGCCAAGATGGTAGCGGGGGGATCTTTTACAATGAGCAGTTCTTC	CASSQDGSGGIFYNEQFF
TRBV4-1	once	.	TRBJ2-5	TGCGCCAGCAGCCAAGATGGGGTAGAGGGGGAGACCCAGTACTTC	CASSQDGVEGETQYF
TRBV14	.	.	TRBJ2-4	TGTGCCAGCAGCCCCTTCCGGGGCAACATTCAGTACTTC	CASSPFRGNIQYF
TRBV27	.	TRBD1	TRBJ1-6	TGTGCCAGCAGCGGACAGGGACCCAATTATAATTCACCCCTCCACTTT	CASSGQGPNYNSPLHF
TRBV11-2	.	.	TRBJ2-7	TGTGCCAGCAGCCCCCTTCGGGGGTTAGGCTCCTACGAGCAGTACTTC	CASSPLRGLGSYEQYF
TRBV2	.	.	TRBJ2-4	TGTGCCAGTGGGGTCCAAAACATTCAGTACTTC	CASGVQNIQYF
TRBV28	.	.	TRBJ1-1	TGTGCCAGCAGTTTAGTGACGCCCAGCGGGACTGAAGCTTTCTTT	CASSLVTPSGTEAFF
TRBV27	.	.	TRBJ2-1	TGTGCCAGCACCCGCGCGCCCAATGAGCAGTTCTTC	CASTRAPNEQFF
TRBV29-1	.	.	TRBJ2-7	TGCAGCGTTGAAGACAGCTACGAGCAGTACTTC	CSVEDSYEQYF
TRBV25-1	.	.	TRBJ2-3	TGTGCCAGCAGGGGGGAGCCTCGCACAGATACGCAGTATTTT	CASRGEPRTDTQYF
TRBV5-4	.	.	TRBJ1-3	TGTGCCAGCAGCTTGGATTTGGGCGACAGCTCTGGAAACACCATATATTTT	CASSLDLGDSSGNTIYF
TRBV5-1	.	TRBD1	TRBJ1-2	TGCGCCAGCAGCTCCGGGACAGGGATTGACTATGGCTACACCTTC	CASSSGTGIDYGYTF
TRBV11-2	.	TRBD2	TRBJ2-3	TGTGCCAGCAAGGGACTAGCGGGGGCCACAGATACGCAGTATTTT	CASKGLAGATDTQYF
TRBV6-1	.	.	TRBJ2-1	TGTGCCAGCAGTGCAGCAGGGTACCCCTACAATGAGCAGTTCTTC	CASSAAGYPYNEQFF
TRBV5-4	.	.	TRBJ1-2	TGTGCCAGCAGCCCCCAGGGATCCTATGGCTACACCTTC	CASSPQGSYGYTF
TRBV28	once	TRBD1	TRBJ1-5	TGTGCCAGCAGTCTTGGGACAGGGGTAACGCAGCCCCAGCATTTT	CASSLGTGVTQPQHF
TRBV7-9	.	.	TRBJ2-7	TGTGCCAGCAGCTTAGAATCTGGAGGGCCAAGCGAGCAGTACTTC	CASSLESGGPSEQYF
TRBV7-2	.	TRBD1	TRBJ1-1	TGTGCCAGCAGCTTAGTATCGGGACAGGGAGCTTTCTTT	CASSLVSGQGAFF
TRBV12-1	once	.	TRBJ2-6	TGTGCCAGCAGCCTGCAAATTATAGGACAAAGTCGGGCCAACGTCCTGACTTTC	CASSLQIIGQSRANVLTF
TRBV4-3	.	.	TRBJ1-2	TGCGCCAGCAGCCAAGATGCAGGCGGGGGCAGGAACTATGGCTACACCTTC	CASSQDAGGGRNYGYTF
TRBV5-8	.	.	TRBJ2-1	TGTGCCAGCAGGCCAGGGGGGAGGTTCTACAATGAGCAGTTCTTC	CASRPGGRFYNEQFF
TRBV5-1	once	TRBD2	TRBJ2-5	TGCGCCAGAAGCGGGGGACCCGAAGAGACCCAGTACTTC	CARSGGPEETQYF
TRBV9	.	.	TRBJ1-2	TGTGCCAGCAGCGCCGACCTCAGGGGAGTTAAAGATGGCTACACCTTC	CASSADLRGVKDGYTF
TRBV21-1	.	.	TRBJ2-1	TGTGCCAGCAGCAAACCCAGCGGGGGCTGTTGCTCCTACAATGAGCAGTTCTTC	CASSKPSGGCCSYNEQFF
TRBV5-1	.	.	TRBJ1-1	TGCGCCAGCAGCTTGGTTTCAGCGCGTGAAGCTTTCTTT	CASSLVSAREAFF
TRBV7-6	.	.	TRBJ1-2	TGTGCCAGCAGCAAGTTGACTGAATCAAAGACCTATGGCTACACCTTC	CASSKLTESKTYGYTF
TRBV7-2	.	.	TRBJ1-1	TGTGCCAGCAGCTTAGACGTCCGGAACACTGAAGCTTTCTTT	CASSLDVRNTEAFF
TRBV7-9	.	.	TRBJ2-5	TGTGCCAGCAGCCTAACCCCGGAGACCCAGTACTTC	CASSLTPETQYF
TRBV5-6	few	.	TRBJ1-1	TGTGCCAGCAGCTTTACCGGGACCACCAGAGCTGAAGCTTTCTTT	CASSFTGTTRAEAFF
TRBV2	.	.	TRBJ2-1	TGTGCCAGCATGGCTTACGAGAGCTCCTACAATGAGCAGTTCTTC	CASMAYESSYNEQFF
TRBV10-2	.	.	TRBJ2-7	TGCGCCAGCAGTGAGTCAGGGAGCTACGAGCAGTACTTC	CASSESGSYEQYF
TRBV6-5	.	.	TRBJ2-1	TGTGCCAGCAGTTATGAGACTCCTTCCTACAATGAGCAGTTCTTC	CASSYETPSYNEQFF
TRBV30	few	.	TRBJ1-6	TGTGCCTGGAGTGTACCTGGGAATTCACCCCTCCACTTT	CAWSVPGNSPLHF
TRBV14	.	.	TRBJ2-7	TGTGCCAGCAGCCAAGAACCCCCCCCCTACGAGCAGTACTTC	CASSQEPPPYEQYF
TRBV4-1	.	TRBD2	TRBJ2-7	TGCGCCAGCAGCCAAGATCTCAAGACTAGCAGAACCTACGAGCAGTACTTC	CASSQDLKTSRTYEQYF
TRBV13	.	TRBD2	TRBJ2-5	TGTGCCAGCAGATCTAGCGGGAGGGGCGAGACCCAGTACTTC	CASRSSGRGETQYF
TRBV19	.	TRBD1	TRBJ1-1	TGTGCCAGTAGGGTGGAGGGGGCGAGAATGAACACTGAAGCTTTCTTT	CASRVEGARMNTEAFF
TRBV4-3	.	TRBD2	TRBJ2-5	TGCGCCAGCAGCCAACTAGGGACTAGCGGGAGTGAGACCCAGTACTTC	CASSQLGTSGSETQYF
TRBV10-3	.	.	TRBJ2-4	TGTGCCATCAGTGCCGGGGGTGAGGACATTCAGTACTTC	CAISAGGEDIQYF
TRBV19	.	TRBD1	TRBJ1-4	TGTGCCAGTAGTCCATCCGGGACAGGGGGAGGAAAACTGTTTTTT	CASSPSGTGGGKLFF
TRBV6-1	once	.	TRBJ2-3	TGTGCCAGCAGTGAAGCGCGGGGTTACACAGATACGCAGTATTTT	CASSEARGYTDTQYF
TRBV7-9	.	.	TRBJ1-2	TGTGCCAGCAGCTTGGACGGACCGCTAACCGGCTACACCTTC	CASSLDGPLTGYTF
TRBV19	once	.	TRBJ2-5	TGTGCCAGTAGTATAGGGGGGCTTGGGACCCAGTACTTC	CASSIGGLGTQYF
TRBV11-3	.	TRBD2	TRBJ2-4	TGTGCCAGCAGAAATGCGGGGGGGCCTAACATTCAGTACTTC	CASRNAGGPNIQYF
TRBV9	.	.	TRBJ2-7	TGTGCCAGCAGCGTAGCATGGCGACCGACCTACGAGCAGTACTTC	CASSVAWRPTYEQYF
TRBV19	.	.	TRBJ1-1	TGTGCCAGTAGGGAACAAGTGAACACTGAAGCTTTCTTT	CASREQVNTEAFF
TRBV27	.	.	TRBJ2-1	TGTGCCAGCGCCCGCCAGGGTGACGACAATGAGCAGTTCTTC	CASARQGDDNEQFF
TRBV19	.	.	TRBJ2-7	TGTGCCAGTAGGGGCCCCAGCTCCTACGAGCAGTACTTC	CASRGPSSYEQYF